The 7 T cell receptor beta chains in this list originate from one sample, sequenced in a study of Graves' ophthalmopathy and Graves' hyperthyroidism. Scientists amplified the TCR beta CDR3 regions from RNA transcripts. First-round RT-PCR with HTBI primers preceded a second-round multiplex PCR. TCRdb called the multiplex PCR reads again in MiXCR, with one record for every CDR3 protein. In the table there are more than 1,000,000 distinct CDR3 sequences, about two fifths of which are singletons. Sample: peripheral blood or thyroid tissue (not recorded which). The receptors originated from an adult man with Graves' hyperthyroidism.

Ten or more counts support this clonotype. The chain has TRBV14 and TRBJ1-6; D perhaps matches TRBD1 (5 bases). Germline-derived CDR1 and CDR2 are SGHDN and FVKESK. The V end lost 0 bases, the J end lost 11 bases, and 14 bases lay between the germline ends. The CDR3 covers 15 residues. CDR3 in amino acids: CASSQEWAGRAPLHF. The CDR3 DNA reads TGTGCCAGCAGCCAAGAATGGGCAGGGAGGGCACCCCTCCACTTT.

This chain links TRBV7-8 with TRBJ2-7; TRBD2 is a possible D gene (6 bases). CDR1 and CDR2 (germline): SGHVS, FQNEAQ. This CDR3 comprises 13 residues. The germline V and J ends were trimmed by 3 bases and 4 bases, with 10 bases remaining between them. The CDR3 protein is CASSFSAGYEQYF. The CDR3 bases are TGTGCCAGCAGCTTCAGCGCGGGATACGAGCAGTACTTC. Full variable domain (remainder filled in from reference TRBV7-8 and TRBJ2-7): GAGVSQSPRYKVAKRGQDVALRCDPISGHVSLFWYQQALGQGPEFLTYFQNEAQLDKSGLPSDRFFAERPEGSVSTLKIQRTQQEDSAVYLCASSFSAGYEQYFGPGTRLTVT.

The gene calls are TRBV20-1 and TRBJ2-7; 7 bases map to TRBD2. CDR1 and CDR2 from the germline V gene are DFQATT and SNEGSKA (reference sequence). Unmatched junction bases numbered 12, after V lost 6 bases and J lost 4 bases. The CDR3 has 14 residues. DNA for the CDR3: TGCAGTGCCCCGGTAGGGAGGGCAGGGTACGAGCAGTACTTC. Protein product: CSAPVGRAGYEQYF.

This clonotype came up many times. The chain carries TRBV7-8 and TRBJ1-5; no firm D call. The V gene lost 1 base and the J gene lost 5 bases, with 18 bases spanning the gap. CDR1 is SGHVS, CDR2 FQNEAQ, per germline. This CDR3 spans 17 amino acids. The CDR3 here is CASSLEGWAGVHQPQHF. The CDR3 bases are TGTGCCAGCAGCTTAGAAGGTTGGGCGGGAGTGCATCAGCCCCAGCATTTT.

The chain uses TRBV4-2 and TRBJ2-7; 9 bases are shared with TRBD1. The length of the CDR3 is 17 residues. The germline CDR1 and CDR2 sequences are LGHNA and YNFKEQ. With 0 bases clipped from V and 7 bases from J, the junction kept 13 bases outside the gene matches. The CDR3 loop is CASSQEAGTGPRSEQYF. DNA of the CDR3: TGTGCCAGCAGCCAAGAGGCCGGGACAGGGCCTCGGTCAGAGCAGTACTTC.

This chain joins TRBV7-2 and TRBJ2-7; 9 bases fit TRBD1. The germline CDR1 and CDR2 sequences are SGHTA and FQGNSA. Trimming cost V 5 bases and J 4 bases; bases outside gene matches: 9. This CDR3 region has 15 residues. The DNA of the CDR3 is TGTGCCAGCAGCCCTGACGGGACAGGGATATACGAGCAGTACTTC. Residues: CASSPDGTGIYEQYF. The variable domain in full, with the rest retrieved from reference TRBV7-2 and TRBJ2-7, is GAGVSQSPSNKVTEKGKDVELRCDPISGHTALYWYRQSLGQGLEFLIYFQGNSAPDKSGLPSDRFSAERTGGSVSTLTIQRTQQEDSAVYLCASSPDGTGIYEQYFGPGTRLTVT.

The chain combines TRBV27 with TRBJ2-2; weak D call: TRBD1 (7 bases). The CDR3 runs to 14 residues. V was shortened by 8 bases and J by 7 bases, with 17 bases between the two germline ends. Germline CDR1 is MNHEY and CDR2 is SMNVEV (reference sequence). The CDR3 DNA sequence: TGTGCCAGCTCGCGGGACAGCATAGGCGGGGAGCTGTTTTTT. The encoded protein is CASSRDSIGGELFF.